This TCR beta chain emerged from a study of control samples from healthy donors and cancer patients. Germline V gene sequence: CDR1 MNHEY, CDR2 SVGEGT. The CDR3 length is 18 residues. V lost 6 bases, J lost 4 bases, and 25 bases lay in between. Using immunoSEQ multiplex PCR, the repertoire was profiled, and TCRdb retains in-frame clones only, with some absent. Among about 120,000 clones listed, 88% were seen once. This sequence was found in a woman in her 70s in good health. This chain links TRBV6-2 or TRBV6-3 with TRBJ1-5, with D hard to call. The sample consisted of blood. CDR3 in amino acids: CASSQRIRWEADNQPQHF. The CDR3, as DNA: TGTGCCAGCAGCCAACGAATCCGGTGGGAAGCGGATAATCAGCCCCAGCATTTT.